These 8 T cell receptor beta chains share one sample of origin, sequenced in a study of blood T cell repertoires in COVID-19. Here immunoSEQ multiplex PCR was the method, and the copy in TCRdb shows in-frame clones only, minus some. The sample includes hundreds of thousands of clones, 81% seen only once; the top ten take 7.9%. The sample consisted of peripheral blood. These receptors originate from a woman of 80 years or more with acute or convalescent COVID-19.

V and J are TRBV6-6 and TRBJ1-3, with D unclear. Deletions cut 8 bases from V and 4 bases from J, with 9 bases between. The CDR3 totals 12 residues. The germline V gene has CDR1 MNHNY and CDR2 SVGAGI (reference sequence). For the CDR3, the DNA is TGTGCCAGCGAATCCGGGGGAAACACCATATATTTT. Translation gives CASESGGNTIYF.

The J gene is TRBJ1-1, the V gene TRBV7-3; D may be TRBD1 (6 bases). V dropped 4 bases and J dropped 5 bases, with 11 bases sitting between them. The germline CDR1 and CDR2 sequences are SGHTA and FQGTGA. The CDR3 is 13 amino acids. CDR3 in DNA: TGTGCCAGCAGCTCCAGGGGCGGGACTGAAGCTTTCTTT. Translation: CASSSRGGTEAFF.

J is TRBJ2-5 and V is TRBV6-5; TRBD2 agrees at 9 bases. V trimming: 6 bases; J trimming: 4 bases; junction bases outside the gene matches: 3. CDR3 length: 13 amino acids. Germline CDR1 reads MNHEY; CDR2 reads SVGAGI. The CDR3 loop is CASRIAGVETQYF. The CDR3, as DNA: TGTGCCAGCAGAATAGCGGGGGTAGAGACCCAGTACTTC.

The chain has TRBV10-3 and TRBJ2-7, with 7 nucleotides matching TRBD1. CDR3 size: 14 residues. The germline V gene has CDR1 ENHRY and CDR2 SYGVKD. After removal of 6 bases from V and 5 bases from J, the junction contained 10 bases not matched to a gene. The CDR3 spells CAIRLQGFGNEQYF. The CDR3, as DNA: TGTGCCATCAGACTACAGGGGTTTGGCAACGAGCAGTACTTC.

V and J are TRBV3-1 (or the pseudogene TRBV3-2) and TRBJ1-1; 7 bases agree with TRBD1. Germline V gives CDR1 LGHDT, CDR2 YNNKEL (reference sequence). There are 17 residues in the CDR3. The V and J ends lost 3 bases and 1 base, in that order; junction bases with no gene match: 11. CDR3 sequence (DNA): TGTGCCAGCAGCCAGGACAGGAGGAACAGGGCGAACACTGAAGCTTTCTTT. Its translation is CASSQDRRNRANTEAFF.

This chain joins TRBV18 and TRBJ2-7; TRBD2 matches at 9 bases. The ends lost 4 bases at V and 3 bases at J; junction bases unmatched: 7. Germline values: CDR1 KGHSH, CDR2 LQKENI. The length of the CDR3 is 15 residues. The CDR3 is CASSQDSGGHYEQYF. The CDR3, as DNA: TGTGCCAGCTCACAGGATAGCGGGGGACACTACGAGCAGTACTTC.

The chain couples TRBV7-6 to TRBJ2-5; D perhaps matches TRBD1 (5 bases). The CDR3 is made up of 15 amino acids. The V and J ends lost 0 bases and 5 bases respectively, with 13 bases between them. CDR1 is SGHVS, CDR2 FNYEAQ, per germline. The CDR3 DNA reads TGTGCCAGCAGCTTAGCTACAGGACGGGCCGAGACCCAGTACTTC. This gives the protein CASSLATGRAETQYF.

The genes are TRBV19 and TRBJ1-5; weak D call: TRBD1 (5 bases). Germline V lookup: CDR1 LNHDA, CDR2 SQIVND (reference sequence). The CDR3 runs to 15 residues. The V and J ends lost 1 base and 2 bases respectively, with 9 bases between them. CDR3: CASSIGRAGNQPQHF. The DNA of the CDR3 is TGTGCCAGTAGTATAGGCAGGGCGGGCAATCAGCCCCAGCATTTT.